The entry below gives a single TCR beta chain sequence along with its context. Its cognate antigen is unknown. In germline, CDR1 is SGHAT, CDR2 FQNNGV. V lost 5 bases and J lost 8; bases outside the gene matches: 6. The CDR3 runs to 15 residues. The entry originates in a study of cytomegalovirus exposure and HLA in healthy donors. Overall study context: Of all 400 or so donors who were genotyped, 75% to 85% belonged to the Caucasian-associated ancestry cluster.

Healthy bone marrow donors made up the donors. The PCR ran on 60 Vbeta and 13 Jbeta primers. Here immunoSEQ multiplex PCR was the method, and the copy in TCRdb shows in-frame clones only, minus some. The sample includes roughly 170,000 clones, around 80% of them seen just once. Study-wide points: Cytomegalovirus status was reportedly diagnosed by the classifier with high specificity and sensitivity. Per a prior analysis, the majority of TCR beta V segments were productive roughly 87% or roughly 30% of the time.

The receptor's source is a woman in her fifties or sixties in good health and CMV-seropositive. The chain joins TRBV11-2 to TRBJ2-1; 13 nucleotides agree with TRBD2. The material sequenced was PBMCs. The DNA of the CDR3 is TGTGCCAGCAGCCTCGGGACTAGCGGGGCCCATGAGCAGTTCTTC. Its translation is CASSLGTSGAHEQFF.